This T cell receptor (beta chain) was identified in a study of blood T cell repertoires in COVID-19. At the level of the study: COVID-19 samples collected from the United States, Italy and Spain covered acute and convalescent phases.

Only in-frame clones appear in the TCRdb table, and some are missing; sequencing was by immunoSEQ multiplex PCR. The sample records over 250,000 clones, over 85% being singletons. The V end was cut by 3 bases, the J end by 2 bases, with 10 bases between. The CDR3 is 14 amino acids. Germline values: CDR1 KGHSH, CDR2 LQKENI. The sequence came from an older woman who had recovered from COVID-19. The rearrangement links TRBV18 to TRBJ2-5; D is perhaps TRBD2 (6 bases). Material: PBMCs or T cells enriched from blood (not recorded which). The CDR3 loop is CASSPPGLQETQYF. In DNA form, the CDR3 reads TGTGCCAGCTCACCGCCGGGACTTCAAGAGACCCAGTACTTC.